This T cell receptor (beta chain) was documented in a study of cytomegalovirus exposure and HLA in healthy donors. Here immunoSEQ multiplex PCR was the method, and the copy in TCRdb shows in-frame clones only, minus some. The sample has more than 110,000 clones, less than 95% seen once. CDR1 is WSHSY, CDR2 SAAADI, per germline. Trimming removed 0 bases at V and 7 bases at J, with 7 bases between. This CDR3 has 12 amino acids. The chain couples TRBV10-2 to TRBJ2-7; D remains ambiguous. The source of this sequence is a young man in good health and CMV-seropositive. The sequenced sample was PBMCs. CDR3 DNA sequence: TGCGCCAGCAGTGAGTCCTCTTTAGAGCAGTACTTC. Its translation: CASSESSLEQYF.